This TCR beta chain was recovered during a study of beta chain features in type 1 diabetes. The whole isolated RNA underwent reverse transcription, so sequencing captured expressed TCRB transcripts. Sequenced naive, central memory and regulatory T cell samples produced an average of about 3.6 million reads. Produced via immunoSEQ multiplex PCR; TCRdb's table is partial and in-frame only. There are more than 350,000 clones in the sample; approximately 10% occur only once, and approximately 0.05% lies in the top ten. Points on this clone: The antigen remains unidentified.

Study-wide results and caveats: Patients and controls would share equally any PCR tilt toward shorter templates. More deletions and fewer insertions at VDJ junctions were found in patients with type 1 diabetes.

The sequenced sample was naive CD4+ T cells from blood. This sequence was found in a woman aged 18-29 years in good health.

In nucleotides, the CDR3 is TGTGCCAGCAGCCGATGGGACAGGAATCAGCCCCAGCATTTT. Translation gives CASSRWDRNQPQHF. The chain couples TRBV28 to TRBJ1-5; 8 nucleotides line up with TRBD1. The CDR3 extends over 14 amino acids. J gave up 4 bases and V 6 bases, and 5 bases lay outside the gene matches. The germline V gene has CDR1 MDHEN and CDR2 SYDVKM. Using reference TRBV28 and TRBJ1-5 for the parts outside the CDR3, the full variable domain is DVKVTQSSRYLVKRTGEKVFLECVQDMDHENMFWYRQDPGLGLRLIYFSYDVKMKEKGDIPEGYSVSREKKERFSLILESASTNQTSMYLCASSRWDRNQPQHFGDGTRLSIL.